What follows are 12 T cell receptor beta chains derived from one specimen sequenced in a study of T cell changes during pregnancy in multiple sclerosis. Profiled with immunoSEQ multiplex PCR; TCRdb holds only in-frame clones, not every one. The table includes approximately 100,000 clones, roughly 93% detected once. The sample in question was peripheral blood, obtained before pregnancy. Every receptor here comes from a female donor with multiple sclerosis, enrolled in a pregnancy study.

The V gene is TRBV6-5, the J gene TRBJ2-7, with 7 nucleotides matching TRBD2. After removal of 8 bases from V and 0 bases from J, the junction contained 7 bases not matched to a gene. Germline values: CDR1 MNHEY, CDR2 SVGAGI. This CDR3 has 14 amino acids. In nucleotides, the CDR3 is TGTGCCAGCCGACTAGCTTTGACCTCCTACGAGCAGTACTTC. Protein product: CASRLALTSYEQYF.

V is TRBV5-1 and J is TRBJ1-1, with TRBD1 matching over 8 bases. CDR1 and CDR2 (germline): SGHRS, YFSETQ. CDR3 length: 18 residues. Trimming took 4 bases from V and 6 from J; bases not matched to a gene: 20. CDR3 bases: TGCGCCAGCAGCGACGTCTTGAAGCACACAGGGGGAAGGGCTGAAGCTTTCTTT. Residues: CASSDVLKHTGGRAEAFF.

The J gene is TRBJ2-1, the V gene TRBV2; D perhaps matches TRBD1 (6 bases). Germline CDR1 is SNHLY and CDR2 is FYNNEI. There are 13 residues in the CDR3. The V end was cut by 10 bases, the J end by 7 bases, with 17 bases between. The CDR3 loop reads CAILLTDRNEQFF. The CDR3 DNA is TGTGCCATCCTACTAACTGACAGGAATGAGCAGTTCTTC.

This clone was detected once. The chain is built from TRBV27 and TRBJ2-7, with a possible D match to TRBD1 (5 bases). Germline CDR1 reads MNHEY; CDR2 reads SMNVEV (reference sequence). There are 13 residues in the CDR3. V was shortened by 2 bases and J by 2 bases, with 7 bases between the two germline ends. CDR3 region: CASSLQGPYEQYF. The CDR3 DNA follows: TGTGCCAGCAGTTTACAGGGTCCCTACGAGCAGTACTTC.

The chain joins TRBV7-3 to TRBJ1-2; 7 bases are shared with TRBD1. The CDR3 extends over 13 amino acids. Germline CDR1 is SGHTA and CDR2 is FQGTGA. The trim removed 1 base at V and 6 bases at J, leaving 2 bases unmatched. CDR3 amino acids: CASSLSRGNGYTF. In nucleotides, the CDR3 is TGTGCCAGCAGCTTAAGCAGGGGGAATGGCTACACCTTC.

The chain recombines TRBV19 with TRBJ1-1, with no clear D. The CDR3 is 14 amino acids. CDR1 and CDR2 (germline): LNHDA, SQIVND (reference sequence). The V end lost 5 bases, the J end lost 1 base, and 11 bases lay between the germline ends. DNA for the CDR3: TGTGCCAGTAGTTCAGGAGGGAGGAACACTGAAGCTTTCTTT. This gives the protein CASSSGGRNTEAFF.

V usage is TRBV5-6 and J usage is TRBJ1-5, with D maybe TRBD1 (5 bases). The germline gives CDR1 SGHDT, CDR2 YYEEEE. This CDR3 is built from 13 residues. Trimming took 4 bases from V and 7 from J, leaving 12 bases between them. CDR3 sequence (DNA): TGTGCCAGCAGCCGGGGCGCGGGGCAGCCCCAGCATTTT. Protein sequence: CASSRGAGQPQHF.

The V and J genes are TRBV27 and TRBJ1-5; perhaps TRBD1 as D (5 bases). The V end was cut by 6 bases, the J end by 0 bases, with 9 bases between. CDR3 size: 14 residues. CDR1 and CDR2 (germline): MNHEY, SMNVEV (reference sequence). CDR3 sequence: CASSQGRSNQPQHF. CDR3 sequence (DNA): TGTGCCAGCAGCCAGGGTCGTAGCAATCAGCCCCAGCATTTT.

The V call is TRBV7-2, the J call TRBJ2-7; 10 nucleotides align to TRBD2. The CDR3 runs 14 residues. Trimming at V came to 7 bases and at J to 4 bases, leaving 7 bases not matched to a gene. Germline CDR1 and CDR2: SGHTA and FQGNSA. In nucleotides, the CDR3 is TGTGCCAGCACCACCAGCGGGAGGGGGTACGAGCAGTACTTC. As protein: CASTTSGRGYEQYF.

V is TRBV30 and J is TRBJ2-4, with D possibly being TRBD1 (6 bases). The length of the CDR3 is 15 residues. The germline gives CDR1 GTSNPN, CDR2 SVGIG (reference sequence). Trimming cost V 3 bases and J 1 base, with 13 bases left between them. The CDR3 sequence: CAWRTTGSAKNIQYF. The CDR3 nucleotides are TGTGCCTGGAGGACCACAGGGTCGGCCAAAAACATTCAGTACTTC. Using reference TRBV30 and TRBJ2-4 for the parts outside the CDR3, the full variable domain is SQTIHQWPATLVQPVGSPLSLECTVEGTSNPNLYWYRQAAGRGLQLLFYSVGIGQISSEVPQNLSASRPQDRQFILSSKKLLLSDSGFYLCAWRTTGSAKNIQYFGAGTRLSVL.

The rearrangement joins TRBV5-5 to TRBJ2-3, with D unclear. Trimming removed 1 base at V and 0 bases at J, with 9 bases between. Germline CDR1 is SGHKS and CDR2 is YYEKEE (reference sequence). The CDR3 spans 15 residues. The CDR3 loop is CASSLQWQSTDTQYF. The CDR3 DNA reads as TGTGCCAGCAGCTTGCAATGGCAGAGCACAGATACGCAGTATTTT.

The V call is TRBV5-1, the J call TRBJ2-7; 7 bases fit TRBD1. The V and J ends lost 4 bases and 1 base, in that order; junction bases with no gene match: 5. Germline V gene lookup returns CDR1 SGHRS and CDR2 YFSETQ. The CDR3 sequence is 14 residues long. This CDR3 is CASSVAGGSYEQYF. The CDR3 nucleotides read TGCGCCAGCAGCGTCGCAGGGGGTTCCTACGAGCAGTACTTC.